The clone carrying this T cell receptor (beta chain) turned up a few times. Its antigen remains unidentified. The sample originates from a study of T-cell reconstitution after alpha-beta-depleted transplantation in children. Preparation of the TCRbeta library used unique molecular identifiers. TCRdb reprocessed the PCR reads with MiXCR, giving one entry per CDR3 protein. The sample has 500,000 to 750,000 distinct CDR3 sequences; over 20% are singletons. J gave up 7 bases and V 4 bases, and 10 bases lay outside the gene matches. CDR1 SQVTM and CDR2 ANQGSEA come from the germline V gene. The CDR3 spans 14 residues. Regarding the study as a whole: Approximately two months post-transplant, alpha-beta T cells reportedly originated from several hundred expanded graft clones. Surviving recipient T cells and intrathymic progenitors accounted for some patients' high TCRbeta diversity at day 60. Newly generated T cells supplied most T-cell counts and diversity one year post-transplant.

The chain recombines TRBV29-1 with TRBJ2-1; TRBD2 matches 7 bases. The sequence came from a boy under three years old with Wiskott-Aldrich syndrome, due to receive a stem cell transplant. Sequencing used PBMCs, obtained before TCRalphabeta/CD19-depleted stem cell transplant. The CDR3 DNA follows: TGCAGCGTTGCGGGCGGGAGTAAGGGGAATGAGCAGTTCTTC. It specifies CSVAGGSKGNEQFF.